These 9 T cell receptor beta chains were all obtained from the same sample, sequenced in a study of blood T cell repertoires in COVID-19. Measured with immunoSEQ multiplex PCR; TCRdb has only the in-frame clones, and not every one. The sample carries approximately 270,000 clones, 85% to 90% recorded once. The material sequenced was peripheral blood. The receptors derive from a man older than 75 with acute or convalescent COVID-19.

The gene calls are TRBV6-2 or TRBV6-3 and TRBJ2-3; 7 bases match TRBD1. Germline assignment: CDR1 MNHEY and CDR2 SVGEGT. Losses at the gene ends were 4 bases for V and 9 bases for J; bases not matched to a gene: 7. The CDR3 has 13 amino acids. The CDR3 bases are TGTGCCAGCAGTTCTCAGGGACAGATAACGCAGTATTTT. Protein product: CASSSQGQITQYF.

As to this clone: Other DNA sequences within the sample encode an identical CDR3. The V call is TRBV12-3 or TRBV12-4, the J call TRBJ2-1, with D perhaps matching TRBD2 (5 bases). Between the trimmed V and J ends, which lost 6 bases and 7 bases, there was a span of 10 bases. CDR3 length: 12 amino acids. CDR3 residues: CASRTSGNEQFF. The CDR3 DNA reads as TGTGCCAGCAGGACCTCGGGAAATGAGCAGTTCTTC.

The gene calls are TRBV6-6 and TRBJ2-7; TRBD2 aligns across 9 bases. Germline CDR1 MNHNY, CDR2 SVGAGI (reference sequence). V lost 5 bases and J lost 5; bases outside the gene matches: 22. This CDR3 is built from 19 residues. The CDR3 DNA follows: TGTGCCAGCAGTCCAAAAAGGGTCCCGTGGACTAGCGACAGTAACGAGCAGTACTTC. It is translated as CASSPKRVPWTSDSNEQYF.

J is TRBJ1-2 and V is TRBV6-2 or TRBV6-3; D possibly corresponds to TRBD1 (5 bases). Germline V gives CDR1 MNHEY, CDR2 SVGEGT. CDR3 length: 13 residues. Trimming stripped 2 bases from V and 4 bases from J, with 8 bases between. CDR3 bases: TGTGCCAGCAGTTACCAGGGAATCTATGGCTACACCTTC. The encoded protein is CASSYQGIYGYTF.

This clone has a single count. V gene TRBV19 combines with J gene TRBJ1-2; D call uncertain. The V gene lost 3 bases and the J gene lost 7 bases, with 15 bases spanning the gap. Germline-derived CDR1 and CDR2 are LNHDA and SQIVND (reference sequence). CDR3 length equals 14 residues. In DNA, the CDR3 is TGTGCCAGTAGTATCGTTCGTCTATCCCGTGGCTACACCTTC. Encoded protein: CASSIVRLSRGYTF. Filled out from reference TRBV19 and TRBJ1-2, the complete variable domain reads DGGITQSPKYLFRKEGQNVTLSCEQNLNHDAMYWYRQDPGQGLRLIYYSQIVNDFQKGDIAEGYSVSREKKESFPLTVTSAQKNPTAFYLCASSIVRLSRGYTFGSGTRLTVV.

The J gene is TRBJ1-3, the V gene TRBV7-2, with D unresolved. The CDR3 runs 13 residues. V was trimmed by 4 bases and J by 3 bases, leaving 7 bases between them. CDR1 is SGHTA and CDR2 is FQGNSA in the germline V gene. CDR3 DNA: TGTGCCAGCAGCTATCGGTATGGAAACACCATATATTTT. Translation gives CASSYRYGNTIYF.

V usage is TRBV6-5 and J usage is TRBJ2-2, with a possible D match to TRBD2 (6 bases). V lost 6 bases and J lost 3, with 14 bases in between. Germline values: CDR1 MNHEY, CDR2 SVGAGI. The CDR3 loop spans 15 amino acids. CDR3 residues: CASRVAEGHTGELFF. The CDR3 DNA reads as TGTGCCAGCAGGGTGGCGGAGGGGCACACCGGGGAGCTGTTTTTT.

This clone was seen only once. This chain links TRBV5-1 with TRBJ1-2; 7 bases align to TRBD1. V dropped 4 bases and J dropped 7; count of bases not matched to a gene: 13. In germline, CDR1 is SGHRS, CDR2 YFSETQ. The CDR3 spans 15 residues. CDR3 bases: TGCGCCAGCAGCATGAACACGGGACAGCTCGGTGGCTACACCTTC. Residues: CASSMNTGQLGGYTF.

In its sample, this clone was seen once. The chain recombines TRBV11-2 with TRBJ2-7, with 9 positions matching TRBD1. The CDR3 length is 13 residues. The junction had 7 bases not matched to a gene; V was cut back by 7 bases and J by 6 bases. Germline V gene lookup returns CDR1 SGHAT and CDR2 FQNNGV. The DNA for the CDR3 is TGTGCCAGCACCCGGGACAGGGAGGGCGAGCAGTACTTC. It codes for CASTRDREGEQYF.